What follows describes a single T cell receptor (beta chain). Its antigen remains unidentified. These data come from a study of OX40 agonist ivuxolimab in advanced cancers. Study outcomes and limitations: Normalized T-cell clonal expansion was also low in a subset of nonresponders. In general, CD8+ T cells held more expanded clones than CD4+ did, on average.

Profiling relied on immunoSEQ multiplex PCR, and the TCRdb table lists in-frame clones only, not all of them. The data contain fewer than 95,000 clones, about 93% of them seen just once; the ten biggest clones take up under 0.95%. CDR3 length: 15 residues. CDR1 and CDR2 (germline): SGHTA, FQGTGA. The V end lost 5 bases, the J end lost 5 bases, and 18 bases lay between the germline ends. The sample in question was CD4+ or CD8+ T cells sorted from blood, obtained in a trial of the OX40 agonist ivuxolimab. The V call is TRBV7-3, the J call TRBJ2-5; tentatively, D is TRBD1 or TRBD2 (5 bases each). The clonotype originates from an adult with an advanced solid tumor such as melanoma, head and neck, liver or kidney cancer. The CDR3 is CASSPVGAAKETQYF. The CDR3 DNA reads TGTGCCAGCAGCCCAGTCGGGGCTGCCAAGGAGACCCAGTACTTC.